This T cell receptor (beta chain) was sequenced during a study of blood T cell repertoires in COVID-19 (dated by TCRdb to the early 2020s). Context from the whole study: Samples covering the acute and convalescent phases of COVID-19 were provided by collaborators in the United States, Italy and Spain. The repertoires were released in a freely available public database meant as a resource for research on the immune response to SARS-CoV-2. Where available, HLA class I and class II types were obtained from metadata supplied by the sample provider rather than from assay-based typing. The prospective study material was composed of cDNA or gDNA derived from T cells, B-cell-depleted T cells, or PBMCs. The dataset comprised deeply sampled blood TCRbeta repertoires from subjects exposed to, actively infected with, or recovered from COVID-19. The samples were drawn from two sources: the first 160 participants of the ongoing ImmuneRACE study, and 950 to 1,500 subjects contributed by 6 global collaborators. A de-identified subject ID, COVID-19 status, age in years and sex were almost always included in the sample metadata. What the research found in general, with its limitations: How much clinical and demographic metadata was included differed by source and by participant, and the metadata was provided uncurated.

Comments on this clone: The antigen this receptor binds is unknown. Base qualities were left out, and no much larger clone turns up one base away.

The germline V gene specifies SGHRS as CDR1 and YFSETQ as CDR2. Including the terminal cysteine and phenylalanine, the CDR3 comprises 16 residues. Left in the record is the CDR3 DNA by itself, 48 bases read in frame from the first base. Trimming accounts for 4 bases at V and 0 bases at J, while the number of junction bases matched to no gene is 7. TCRbeta CDR3 regions were amplified from genomic DNA using the immunoSEQ Assay, a bias-controlled multiplex PCR. In the authors' own workflow: The number of nucleated cells in each sample was estimated by amplification of reference gene primers within the assay. To quantify the absolute abundance of each unique TCRbeta CDR3 rearrangement, sequence reads were collapsed and filtered. For each sample, productive Simpson clonality was calculated by taking the square root of Simpson's diversity index across productive rearrangements. The clones in this table, taken by TCRdb from immuneACCESS, are in-frame only. Not every clone is retained; where verified, under half of the shortfall comes from an unresolved V gene, and the cause of the rest is unknown. D and trimming come from the DNA, and the V and J calls and clone size come from that table. The sample table lists 210,000 or so clones, around 80% of them with a count of one. The ten largest clones take up about an eighth of the sample.

Collaborating institutions collected whole blood in K2EDTA tubes following their own protocols. For TCRbeta analysis, collaborators shipped samples in one of three forms: frozen whole blood, isolated PBMCs, or DNA extracted from either of those sample types. Sequencing was done on a sample of peripheral blood. The V gene is TRBV5-1 and the J gene is TRBJ1-1; 9 nucleotides in the junction match TRBD1. This TCR was recovered from a middle-aged woman with acute or convalescent COVID-19. This receptor carries the CDR3 CASSPRQGEVNTEAFF. In nucleotides, the sequence is TGCGCCAGCAGCCCCCGACAGGGGGAAGTGAACACTGAAGCTTTCTTT.